The present T cell receptor beta chain was sequenced within a study of blood T cell repertoires in COVID-19. Study-level information: Italy, Spain and the United States were the sources of the convalescent and acute COVID-19 samples. Sample material is recorded as cDNA or gDNA derived from T cells, B-cell-depleted T cells, or PBMCs.

In germline, CDR1 is KGHDR, CDR2 SFDVKD. CDR3 length equals 16 residues. Trimming took off 5 bases at V and 0 bases at J, with 13 bases between the two ends. Study processing details: Reference gene primer amplification yielded estimated nucleated cell counts. Produced via immunoSEQ multiplex PCR; TCRdb's table is partial and in-frame only. V and J calls and clone size are copied from that table; D and trimming were computed from the DNA. This table holds tens of thousands of clones, 90% found once. The origin of this receptor is a man aged 35-49 years with acute or convalescent COVID-19. Sequences were obtained from peripheral blood. The rearrangement joins TRBV24-1 to TRBJ2-1; D not resolved. In DNA form, the CDR3 reads TGTGCCACCAGTGGTGGAGACCAGAGCTCCTACAATGAGCAGTTCTTC. Translating it yields CATSGGDQSSYNEQFF.